This TCR beta chain was recorded in a study of CD8 T cells in Susac syndrome. The multiple sclerosis control group comprised treatment-naive patients with stable or active relapsing-remitting disease. Purification of the CD8+ and CD4+ T cells relied on negative isolation, and TEMRA cells underwent FACS enrichment. Random hexamers were used to reverse transcribe the RNA input (0.5 to 1 ug). Across 54 Vbeta and 13 Jbeta, immunoSEQ multiplex PCR amplified TCR beta CDR3. A single record per CDR3 protein comes from TCRdb applying MiXCR to the immunoSEQ multiplex PCR reads. The data show some 130,000 distinct CDR3 sequences, 90% to 95% seen once. The material sequenced was CD4+ T cells from PBMCs. This TCR was recovered from a human donor with multiple sclerosis.

The chain's CDR3 is CSVVTGGGQPQHF. In nucleotides, the CDR3 is TGCAGCGTTGTTACAGGGGGGGGTCAGCCCCAGCATTTT. J is TRBJ1-5 and V is TRBV29-1; 8 nucleotides line up with TRBD1. Germline CDR1 is SQVTM and CDR2 is ANQGSEA. The junction had 5 bases not matched to a gene; V was cut back by 4 bases and J by 6 bases. This CDR3 is built from 13 residues. Based on the CDR3 plus reference TRBV29-1 and TRBJ1-5, the full variable domain is SAVISQKPSRDICQRGTSLTIQCQVDSQVTMMFWYRQQPGQSLTLIATANQGSEATYESGFVIDKFPISRPNLTFSTLTVSNMSPEDSSIYLCSVVTGGGQPQHFGDGTRLSIL.